The TCR beta chain under discussion was sequenced for a study of T-cell reconstitution after alpha-beta-depleted transplantation in children (dated by TCRdb to 2016 to 2017). Looking at the study overall: Using TCR repertoire profiling, the study followed T-cell immune reconstitution in a quantitative way in children after TCRalphabeta/CD19-depleted allogeneic hematopoietic cell transplantation.

According to the study, the label for this sample's treatment or condition signals: allogeneic hematopoietic cell transplantation with graft depleted of TCRalphabeta T cells and CD19 B cells. TCRalphabeta/CD19-depleted allogeneic hematopoietic cell grafts were given to the transplant recipients, all of whom were children. Results the study describes overall, beyond this receptor: The frequencies of hyperexpanded clones fell over the following months, and after one year, T-cell counts and TCRbeta diversity were mostly attributed to newly produced T cells. The apparently early recovery of alphabetaT-cell counts about two months after transplant reportedly depended on only several hundred rapidly expanded clones that came from non-depleted graft cells. In some patients, the high TCRbeta diversity seen at day 60 was put down to recipient T cells and intrathymic progenitors that had survived conditioning.

As for this clonotype: What this receptor recognizes is not known. Base qualities were left out, and no much larger clone turns up one base away.

To prepare the library, PCR was applied. Sequenced on an Illumina HiSeq 2500. To normalize quantification of the TCRbeta repertoire, the TCR libraries were built with molecular barcoding that relied on unique molecular identifiers. The public reads were reanalyzed by TCRdb: fastp trimming at Q25, MiXCR alignment, in-frame beta chains only. Each entry is one CDR3 protein sequence, shown with its most common DNA and genes. The sample table records hundreds of thousands of distinct CDR3 sequences; under 15% of these occur just once. About 0.79% of the sample comes from the top ten. The CDR3 starts with the cysteine, ends with the phenylalanine, and has 15 residues. This entry keeps only the CDR3 DNA: 45 bases, framed from base 1. The germline V gene sets CDR1 to SGHRS and CDR2 to YFSETQ. Germline trimming: 0 bases from V, 4 bases from J; junction bases outside gene matches: 2.

The receptor's source is a girl aged 2 to 9 with congenital amegakaryocytic thrombocytopenia, due to receive a stem cell transplant. The sequence is built from TRBV5-1 and TRBJ2-1; TRBD1 lines up with 9 middle nucleotides. The sequenced sample was PBMCs, obtained before TCRalphabeta/CD19-depleted stem cell transplant. The nucleotide sequence is TGCGCCAGCAGCTTGGACAGGGGGCAATACAATGAGCAGTTCTTC. It specifies CASSLDRGQYNEQFF.